Below are 15 T cell receptor beta chains sequenced from a single sample in a study of naive and memory T cell subsets. Study findings and constraints: A few larger clonotypes appeared in naive repertoires, especially CD8, possibly memory cells re-expressing CD45RA.

What these receptors recognize is not known. Two oligonucleotides, mixed equimolar, formed the beta constant-region primer covering TRBC1 and TRBC2. Ligated cDNA was amplified by four rounds of PCR with nested alpha and beta constant-region primers and SP2. Each CDR3 protein is one row after TCRdb ran MiXCR on the UMI-ligation and nested PCR reads. The sample yields around 140,000 distinct CDR3 sequences, approximately 20% seen once. Specimen: naive CD8+ T cells from blood. Receptors originate from a human donor in good health.

V is TRBV27 and J is TRBJ1-5; a possible D gene is TRBD1 (5 bases). This CDR3 spans 15 amino acids. V was clipped by 0 bases and J by 12 bases, with 18 bases between them. Germline V lookup: CDR1 MNHEY, CDR2 SMNVEV (reference sequence). The CDR3 sequence: CASSLSSSARRGQHF. As DNA, the CDR3 is TGTGCCAGCAGTTTATCGAGCTCAGCCCGAAGGGGCCAGCATTTT.

The rearrangement links TRBV28 to TRBJ2-5; 9 positions match TRBD1. Germline V gives CDR1 MDHEN, CDR2 SYDVKM. V shed 5 bases and J 3 bases; nucleotides not matched to a gene: 7. This CDR3 contains 15 residues. Here the CDR3 DNA reads TGTGCCAGCAGTACTTTCCGGGACAGGGAAGAGACCCAGTACTTC. Its protein is CASSTFRDREETQYF.

Only a few counts were recorded for this clonotype. V is TRBV28 and J is TRBJ1-1, with no clear D. Between the trimmed V and J ends, which lost 8 bases and 4 bases, there was a span of 11 bases. Germline lookup yields CDR1 MDHEN and CDR2 SYDVKM. The CDR3 spans 12 residues. The CDR3 sequence: CASGVSGTEAFF. The CDR3 DNA sequence: TGTGCCAGCGGGGTGTCGGGCACTGAAGCTTTCTTT.

This chain uses TRBV29-1 with TRBJ2-1, with 8 bases identical to TRBD2. The CDR3 is 14 amino acids. The ends lost 5 bases at V and 1 base at J; junction bases unmatched: 4. Germline CDR1 reads SQVTM; CDR2 reads ANQGSEA. CDR3 DNA sequence: TGCAGCGTTCAGCGGGAGCAATCCTACAATGAGCAGTTCTTC. Translation: CSVQREQSYNEQFF.

This clonotype came up a few times. The chain joins TRBV7-2 to TRBJ2-7; the D gene is possibly TRBD2 (5 bases). The V end lost 3 bases, the J end lost 0 bases, and 9 bases lay between the germline ends. The CDR3 spans 14 residues. The V gene's germline CDR1 is SGHTA and CDR2 FQGNSA. The CDR3, as DNA: TGTGCCAGCAGCTTTGAGCGGCCCTCCTACGAGCAGTACTTC. The encoded protein is CASSFERPSYEQYF.

This chain connects TRBV20-1 to TRBJ2-7; D perhaps matches TRBD2 (5 bases). The CDR3 has 12 amino acids. V was shortened by 3 bases and J by 2 bases, with 8 bases between the two germline ends. Germline V gives CDR1 DFQATT, CDR2 SNEGSKA (reference sequence). CDR3 residues: CSARDFTYEQYF. In DNA, the CDR3 is TGCAGTGCTAGGGACTTCACCTACGAGCAGTACTTC.

This clonotype came up a few times. V and J are TRBV28 and TRBJ2-1, with TRBD1 identical over 7 bases. The CDR3 consists of 16 residues. V lost 4 bases to trimming and J lost 8 bases; unmatched junction nucleotides: 14. Germline CDR1 and CDR2: MDHEN and SYDVKM. As DNA, the CDR3 is TGTGCCAGCAGTTACCCTAGACAGGGATTTATTGATGAGCAGTTCTTC. Residues: CASSYPRQGFIDEQFF.

This clonotype was detected a few times. The chain is built from TRBV5-1 and TRBJ2-1; TRBD2 agrees at 8 bases. Germline CDR1 SGHRS, CDR2 YFSETQ. The CDR3 is 16 amino acids. V was pared by 0 bases and J by 3 bases, with 5 bases of the junction left unmatched. In DNA, the CDR3 is TGCGCCAGCAGCTTGGACCGGGGGGGCCACTACAATGAGCAGTTCTTC. This codes for CASSLDRGGHYNEQFF. The full variable domain, rest sourced from reference TRBV5-1 and TRBJ2-1, is KAGVTQTPRYLIKTRGQQVTLSCSPISGHRSVSWYQQTPGQGLQFLFEYFSETQRNKGNFPGRFSGRQFSNSRSEMNVSTLELGDSALYLCASSLDRGGHYNEQFFGPGTRLTVL.

Ten or more counts support this clonotype. The chain carries TRBV27 and TRBJ1-6, with no clear D. The CDR3 loop spans 15 amino acids. Germline CDR1 MNHEY, CDR2 SMNVEV (reference sequence). The V and J ends lost 5 bases and 0 bases respectively, with 8 bases between them. The CDR3 region has the DNA TGTGCCAGCAGTCCACAGAGCTCCTATAATTCACCCCTCCACTTT. Translating gives CASSPQSSYNSPLHF.

This clonotype has just a few counts. The chain carries TRBV7-2 and TRBJ2-2; D remains ambiguous. V was shortened by 2 bases and J by 7 bases, with 5 bases between the two germline ends. Per the germline V gene, CDR1 is SGHTA and CDR2 is FQGNSA. The length of the CDR3 is 12 residues. CDR3 residues: CASSLWIGELFF. The DNA for the CDR3 is TGTGCCAGCAGCTTATGGATCGGGGAGCTGTTTTTT.

The chain is built from TRBV14 and TRBJ2-4, with D possibly called TRBD1 or TRBD2 (5 bases each). V lost 2 bases and J lost 7, with 15 bases in between. This CDR3 has 15 amino acids. Germline values: CDR1 SGHDN, CDR2 FVKESK. The CDR3 DNA reads TGTGCCAGCAGCCAACGTGTCGGGGCGATCAACATTCAGTACTTC. It encodes CASSQRVGAINIQYF.

The CDR3 sequence is CRDSGRAGDTQYF. In nucleotides, the CDR3 is TGCAGAGATAGCGGGAGGGCGGGAGATACGCAGTATTTT. V and J are TRBV20-1 and TRBJ2-3, with 11 bases lining up with TRBD2. The V gene's germline CDR1 is DFQATT and CDR2 SNEGSKA (reference sequence). The CDR3 has 13 residues.

The rearrangement links TRBV9 to TRBJ2-1, with unresolved D. The CDR3 runs 16 residues. Per germline, CDR1 SGDLS and CDR2 YYNGEE. Trimming shortened V by 4 bases and J by 4 bases, and 18 bases separated the two germline ends. CDR3 region: CASSQFFASGYNEQFF. The CDR3 DNA sequence: TGTGCCAGCAGCCAGTTCTTCGCATCCGGTTACAATGAGCAGTTCTTC.

The CDR3 DNA follows: TGTGCCAGCAGCCACCCGACACAACTCCCCAGCGGGAGTGAGTCGACCTCCTACAATGAGCAGTTCTTC. It encodes CASSHPTQLPSGSESTSYNEQFF. This chain uses TRBV11-2 with TRBJ2-1; TRBD2 agrees at 8 bases. Germline V gene data show CDR1 as SGHAT and CDR2 as FQNNGV. V trimming: 5 bases; J trimming: 0 bases; junction bases outside the gene matches: 27. The CDR3 is 23 residues long.

This clonotype was seen only a few times. V is TRBV19 and J is TRBJ1-1, with no clear D. Germline CDR1 reads LNHDA; CDR2 reads SQIVND (reference sequence). The CDR3 covers 14 residues. V was trimmed by 3 bases and J by 5 bases, leaving 13 bases between them. For the CDR3, the DNA is TGTGCCAGTAGTATCGCAGAGAGGAAGACTGAAGCTTTCTTT. Its protein is CASSIAERKTEAFF.